The 10 T cell receptor beta chains in this list originate from one sample, sequenced in a study of T cells after yellow fever vaccination. TCRdb itself ran the 5' RACE reads through MiXCR, one entry per CDR3 protein. The repertoire holds approximately 250,000 distinct CDR3 sequences, with about 7% as singletons. The sequences come from CD4+ T cells sorted from PBMCs, collected on the day of the yellow fever booster vaccination. The receptors were sampled from a man aged 25 to 40 who received the YFV17D yellow fever vaccine.

This clonotype was seen many times. The chain couples TRBV5-1 to TRBJ2-3; tentatively, D is TRBD1 (6 bases). Trimming cost V 0 bases and J 3 bases, with 14 bases left between them. The CDR3 spans 16 residues. Per the germline V gene, CDR1 is SGHRS and CDR2 is YFSETQ. The CDR3 is CASSLGQAGGTDTQYF. CDR3 nucleotides: TGCGCCAGCAGCTTGGGACAGGCCGGCGGAACAGATACGCAGTATTTT.

The table lists this clonotype with a few counts. V and J are TRBV28 and TRBJ2-7, with TRBD2 matching over 9 bases. Germline V CDR1 and CDR2: MDHEN, SYDVKM. This CDR3 has 20 amino acids. The ends lost 3 bases at V and 3 bases at J; junction bases unmatched: 21. The CDR3 sequence is CASSFSWAKALAGENYEQYF. CDR3 nucleotide sequence: TGTGCCAGCAGTTTTAGCTGGGCCAAGGCATTAGCGGGAGAGAACTACGAGCAGTACTTC.

This clonotype appeared many times. The chain employs TRBV29-1 and TRBJ2-1; no clear D. Trimming removed 7 bases from V and 1 base from J, with 11 bases in between. In germline, CDR1 is SQVTM, CDR2 ANQGSEA. CDR3 size: 13 residues. CDR3 nucleotide sequence: TGCAGCGGGCAGTGGGCGTCCTACAATGAGCAGTTCTTC. It yields the protein CSGQWASYNEQFF.

The sample holds a few counts of this clonotype. The chain combines TRBV12-3 or TRBV12-4 with TRBJ2-1; the match to TRBD2 covers 12 bases. J was trimmed by 5 bases and V by 2 bases; bases with no gene match: 7. The CDR3 loop spans 17 amino acids. The CDR3 sequence is CASSLPLWTSGDNEQFF. CDR3 bases: TGTGCCAGCAGTTTACCCCTCTGGACTAGCGGGGACAATGAGCAGTTCTTC.

The chain has TRBV7-2 and TRBJ2-2, with unresolved D. Germline loops: CDR1 SGHTA, CDR2 FQGNSA. This CDR3 has 13 residues. V gave up 3 bases and J gave up 6 bases, with 8 bases separating them. The CDR3 loop reads CASSFDNPGELFF. The CDR3 nucleotides read TGTGCCAGCAGCTTTGATAACCCCGGGGAGCTGTTTTTT.

The J gene is TRBJ1-1, the V gene TRBV18; 9 bases are a match to TRBD1. V shed 3 bases, J shed 10 bases, and the junction held 6 bases outside the gene matches. There are 13 residues in the CDR3. Germline-derived CDR1 and CDR2 are KGHSH and LQKENI. The chain's CDR3 is CASSPRDRDAAFF. The CDR3, as DNA: TGTGCCAGCTCACCGCGGGACAGGGACGCAGCTTTCTTT. The full variable domain, with the rest looked up from reference TRBV18 and TRBJ1-1, is NAGVMQNPRHLVRRRGQEARLRCSPMKGHSHVYWYRQLPEEGLKFMVYLQKENIIDESGMPKERFSAEFPKEGPSILRIQQVVRGDSAAYFCASSPRDRDAAFFGQGTRLTVV.

This clonotype has a count of ten or more. The junction shows a germline mismatch at one end, possibly a read error. V and J are TRBV5-1 and TRBJ2-7; no firm D call. This CDR3 spans 11 amino acids. Germline loops: CDR1 SGHRS, CDR2 YFSETQ. The CDR3 sequence is CASSEFYEQYF. In DNA form, the CDR3 reads TGTGCCAGCAGTGAATTTTACGAGCAGTACTTC.

This clonotype has just a few counts. The chain has TRBV6-1 and TRBJ1-1, with TRBD1 identical over 10 bases. The CDR3 is 13 amino acids. Germline V gene lookup returns CDR1 MNHNS and CDR2 SASEGT. With 7 bases clipped from V and 4 bases from J, the junction kept 3 bases outside the gene matches. The CDR3 reads CASIGTGVTEAFF. In DNA, the CDR3 is TGTGCCAGCATCGGGACAGGGGTCACTGAAGCTTTCTTT.

This clonotype has ten or more counts. J is TRBJ2-6 and V is TRBV6-5; TRBD1 aligns across 9 bases. Germline V lookup: CDR1 MNHEY, CDR2 SVGAGI. The CDR3 consists of 16 residues. With 10 bases clipped from V and 0 bases from J, the junction kept 7 bases outside the gene matches. The CDR3 is CATHRDRVSGANVLTF. DNA for the CDR3: TGTGCCACGCACCGGGACAGGGTCTCTGGGGCCAACGTCCTGACTTTC.

This clonotype was seen more than once but under ten times. The V and J genes are TRBV5-4 and TRBJ2-5; 13 bases line up with TRBD2. Trimming removed 2 bases from V and 5 bases from J; junction bases left unmatched: 6. Germline CDR1 SGHNT, CDR2 YYREEE (reference sequence). The CDR3 totals 16 residues. In nucleotides, the CDR3 is TGTGCCAGCAGCTTAGGGACTAGCGGGATTTTCGAGACCCAGTACTTC. As protein: CASSLGTSGIFETQYF.